This T cell receptor beta chain was captured in a study of T cell repertoires in cytomegalovirus infection. TCRdb analysed the reads with MiXCR anew, one entry per CDR3 protein. The sample yields 830,000 or so distinct CDR3 sequences, approximately 29% seen once. V shed 5 bases, J shed 8 bases, and the junction held 15 bases outside the gene matches. The CDR3 totals 17 residues. Looked up from germline, CDR1 is SGHTA and CDR2 is FQGTGA. A few counts support this clonotype. Antigen: not known. Study-wide findings and caveats: Within the response measured ex vivo, HLA-C-restricted CMV-specific TCR beta clonotypes were dominant.

The source material was cultured CD8+ T cells from PBMCs, sampled from culture after CMV antigen stimulation. This sequence originates from a human donor in good health (CMV status not recorded). Some clones in this sample may be carry-over from other donors' samples. J is TRBJ2-3 and V is TRBV7-3; 11 bases agree with TRBD1. The CDR3 coding sequence is TGTGCCAGCAGCCTCCGGGACAGGGGGATTTGGACGGTTACGCAGTATTTT. Protein: CASSLRDRGIWTVTQYF. The variable domain in full, with the rest retrieved from reference TRBV7-3 and TRBJ2-3, is GAGVSQTPSNKVTEKGKYVELRCDPISGHTALYWYRQSLGQGPEFLIYFQGTGAADDSGLPNDRFFAVRPEGSVSTLKIQRTERGDSAVYLCASSLRDRGIWTVTQYFGPGTRLTVL.